This T cell receptor (beta chain) was sequenced in a study of blood T cell repertoires in COVID-19. V lost 6 bases and J 0 bases, leaving 9 bases between the germline ends. CDR1 is SGHDN and CDR2 is FVKESK in the germline V gene. The CDR3 length is 15 residues. Assay: immunoSEQ multiplex PCR; the TCRdb copy retains only in-frame clones and omits some. The table records under 150,000 clones, around three quarters of them present only once. The origin of this receptor is a man aged 60 to 69 with acute or convalescent COVID-19. Material for sequencing was peripheral blood. The chain carries TRBV14 and TRBJ2-6; D not certain. As DNA, the CDR3 is TGTGCCAGCAGGAAGACACGCTCTGGGGCCAACGTCCTGACTTTC. Residues: CASRKTRSGANVLTF.